A single sample gave rise to the 24 T cell receptor beta chains below, sequenced in a study of OX40 agonist ivuxolimab in advanced cancers. Clones were read by immunoSEQ multiplex PCR, and TCRdb kept only the in-frame ones, dropping some. The sample records about 99,000 clones, roughly 94% being singletons. The source material was CD4+ or CD8+ T cells sorted from blood, sampled in a trial of the OX40 agonist ivuxolimab. All receptors come from an adult with an advanced solid tumor such as melanoma, head and neck, liver or kidney cancer.

This clone occurred once. The gene calls are TRBV7-2 and TRBJ2-1, with 9 bases fitting TRBD2. Looked up from germline, CDR1 is SGHTA and CDR2 is FQGNSA. The CDR3 consists of 15 residues. The V gene end was trimmed by 3 bases and the J gene end by 7 bases; junction bases not matched to a gene: 7. CDR3 DNA sequence: TGTGCCAGCAGCTTCACCCTAGCGGGACGGAATGAGCAGTTCTTC. Translating it yields CASSFTLAGRNEQFF.

The chain recombines TRBV7-2 with TRBJ2-1, with unresolved D. Trimming shortened V by 2 bases and J by 2 bases, and 10 bases separated the two germline ends. This CDR3 is built from 15 residues. The V gene's germline CDR1 is SGHTA and CDR2 FQGNSA. CDR3 DNA sequence: TGTGCCAGCAGCTTAAAGATCGTGGCCTACAATGAGCAGTTCTTC. This encodes CASSLKIVAYNEQFF.

The chain has TRBV29-1 and TRBJ1-5; D is perhaps TRBD1 (5 bases). The germline gives CDR1 SQVTM, CDR2 ANQGSEA. Trimming took 6 bases from V and 2 from J, leaving 17 bases between them. The CDR3 consists of 15 residues. The CDR3 nucleotides are TGCAGCGTAACTGCAGGGAGGGGTGGCAATCAGCCCCAGCATTTT. This sequence encodes CSVTAGRGGNQPQHF.

The chain carries TRBV5-1 and TRBJ2-3; the match to TRBD1 covers 7 bases. The germline gives CDR1 SGHRS, CDR2 YFSETQ. This CDR3 comprises 14 residues. Losses at the gene ends were 7 bases for V and 1 base for J; bases not matched to a gene: 6. CDR3 region: CASVTGTGTDTQYF. The CDR3 nucleotides read TGCGCCAGCGTTACCGGGACAGGCACAGATACGCAGTATTTT.

As regards this clone: Other DNA sequences in this sample translate to the same CDR3. The chain combines TRBV6-5 with TRBJ1-1; maybe TRBD1 (5 bases). CDR3 length equals 15 residues. V shed 0 bases and J shed 0 bases, with 8 bases lying between them. Germline lookup yields CDR1 MNHEY and CDR2 SVGAGI. In DNA form, the CDR3 reads TGTGCCAGCAGTTACTCGGGGACGGTGAACACTGAAGCTTTCTTT. This sequence encodes CASSYSGTVNTEAFF.

This chain connects TRBV18 to TRBJ2-3; D uncertain. Germline V gene lookup returns CDR1 KGHSH and CDR2 LQKENI. V was pared by 3 bases and J by 2 bases, with 6 bases between. CDR3 length: 13 residues. The CDR3: CASSPGNTDTQYF. The CDR3 region has the DNA TGTGCCAGCTCACCGGGTAACACAGATACGCAGTATTTT. The entire variable domain, with the rest obtained from reference TRBV18 and TRBJ2-3, is as follows: NAGVMQNPRHLVRRRGQEARLRCSPMKGHSHVYWYRQLPEEGLKFMVYLQKENIIDESGMPKERFSAEFPKEGPSILRIQQVVRGDSAAYFCASSPGNTDTQYFGPGTRLTVL.

The chain links TRBV19 to TRBJ1-2; 9 nucleotides match TRBD1. Germline V CDR1 and CDR2: LNHDA, SQIVND (reference sequence). Trimming removed 8 bases from V and 8 bases from J; junction bases left unmatched: 6. This CDR3 has 12 residues. The CDR3 DNA reads as TGTGCCAGTTTGGGACAGGGCGAGGGCTACACCTTC. Translating gives CASLGQGEGYTF.

The genes are TRBV5-4 and TRBJ2-2; 8 nucleotides match TRBD1. Trimming removed 7 bases from V and 3 bases from J; junction bases left unmatched: 8. The CDR3 length is 15 residues. The germline CDR1 and CDR2 sequences are SGHNT and YYREEE (reference sequence). The CDR3 sequence: CASRRDRRDTGELFF. As DNA, the CDR3 is TGTGCCAGCCGCCGGGACAGGCGGGACACCGGGGAGCTGTTTTTT.

This chain joins TRBV7-9 and TRBJ2-1; 9 nucleotides match TRBD2. The CDR3 consists of 15 residues. V was pared by 5 bases and J by 0 bases, with 2 bases of the junction left unmatched. CDR1 and CDR2 from the germline V gene are SEHNR and FQNEAQ (reference sequence). The CDR3 protein is CASSASGTSYNEQFF. The CDR3 region has the DNA TGTGCCAGCAGCGCTAGCGGGACCTCCTACAATGAGCAGTTCTTC. The full variable domain, with the rest looked up from reference TRBV7-9 and TRBJ2-1, is DTGVSQNPRHKITKRGQNVTFRCDPISEHNRLYWYRQTLGQGPEFLTYFQNEAQLEKSRLLSDRFSAERPKGSFSTLEIQRTEQGDSAMYLCASSASGTSYNEQFFGPGTRLTVL.

The chain combines TRBV5-1 with TRBJ1-4; D gene uncertain. CDR3 length: 14 residues. Germline CDR1 is SGHRS and CDR2 is YFSETQ. V shed 0 bases and J shed 5 bases, with 8 bases lying between them. The CDR3 region is CASSLDGRNEKLFF. The CDR3 nucleotides are TGCGCCAGCAGCTTGGACGGACGGAATGAAAAACTGTTTTTT.

This clone showed up just once. The chain joins TRBV4-1 to TRBJ2-5, with D perhaps matching TRBD2 (6 bases). In germline, CDR1 is MGHRA, CDR2 YSYEKL. Trimming left V 1 base short and J 2 bases short, with 11 bases between. This CDR3 has 15 amino acids. CDR3 DNA sequence: TGCGCCAGCAGCCAAGTCGCGGGACTGCAAGAGACCCAGTACTTC. Protein: CASSQVAGLQETQYF.

This sequence joins TRBV5-8 and TRBJ2-3; 9 bases are a match to TRBD1. Germline V CDR1 and CDR2: SGHTS, YDEGEE. The ends lost 5 bases at V and 4 bases at J; junction bases unmatched: 8. The CDR3 runs to 15 residues. The CDR3 sequence is CASRGGTGWADTQYF. The DNA of the CDR3 is TGTGCCAGCAGAGGCGGGACAGGGTGGGCAGATACGCAGTATTTT. The whole variable domain, filled in from reference TRBV5-8 and TRBJ2-3, reads EAGVTQSPTHLIKTRGQQATLRCSPISGHTSVYWYQQALGLGLQFLLWYDEGEERNRGNFPPRFSGRQFPNYSSELNVNALELEDSALYLCASRGGTGWADTQYFGPGTRLTVL.

J is TRBJ2-5 and V is TRBV14; TRBD2 matches at 8 bases. Germline V CDR1 and CDR2: SGHDN, FVKESK. Germline trimming cut 4 bases from V and 4 bases from J; bases unmatched to any gene: 17. The CDR3 sequence is 18 residues long. CDR3 bases: TGTGCCAGCAGCCCGAGGGATCCGTCCGGGAGGGCCACAGAGACCCAGTACTTC. It codes for CASSPRDPSGRATETQYF.

The chain has TRBV4-3 and TRBJ2-5; no reliable D call. Germline V CDR1 and CDR2: LGHNA, YSLEER. The V end lost 4 bases, the J end lost 2 bases, and 14 bases lay between the germline ends. The CDR3 extends over 15 amino acids. The CDR3 region has the DNA TGCGCCAGCAGCCGTGGGTCCCGGGTGCAAGAGACCCAGTACTTC. Amino acids: CASSRGSRVQETQYF.

The chain is built from TRBV5-4 and TRBJ1-2, with D perhaps TRBD1 (5 bases). Germline assignment: CDR1 SGHNT and CDR2 YYREEE (reference sequence). Trimming shortened V by 4 bases and J by 0 bases, and 13 bases separated the two germline ends. The CDR3 is made up of 15 amino acids. CDR3 in DNA: TGTGCCAGCAGCACGTGGGGGTTGTCTAACTATGGCTACACCTTC. Translating it yields CASSTWGLSNYGYTF. Supplemented by reference TRBV5-4 and TRBJ1-2, the full variable domain reads ETGVTQSPTHLIKTRGQQVTLRCSSQSGHNTVSWYQQALGQGPQFIFQYYREEENGRGNFPPRFSGLQFPNYSSELNVNALELDDSALYLCASSTWGLSNYGYTFGSGTRLTVV.

The chain uses TRBV7-2 and TRBJ1-5; 7 nucleotides line up with TRBD1. Losses at the gene ends were 1 base for V and 8 bases for J; bases not matched to a gene: 8. The CDR3 runs to 15 residues. Germline CDR1 is SGHTA and CDR2 is FQGNSA. CDR3: CASSLGTGGYKPQHF. In DNA form, the CDR3 reads TGTGCCAGCAGCTTAGGGACAGGAGGGTATAAGCCCCAGCATTTT.

The genes are TRBV6-6 and TRBJ2-3; possible D gene TRBD2, 6 bases. Germline V gene data show CDR1 as MNHNY and CDR2 as SVGAGI (reference sequence). CDR3 length equals 14 residues. The ends were cut back, 2 bases at V and 5 bases at J, with 11 bases in the middle. The CDR3 reads CASSYRTGVDTQYF. Here the CDR3 DNA reads TGTGCCAGCAGTTACCGGACGGGGGTAGATACGCAGTATTTT.

The chain employs TRBV6-5 and TRBJ1-1; possibly TRBD1 for D (6 bases). The CDR3 runs to 14 residues. With 7 bases removed from V and 2 bases from J, the gap between germline ends came to 14 bases. Germline V lookup: CDR1 MNHEY, CDR2 SVGAGI. The DNA for the CDR3 is TGTGCCAGCAATCCGGACAGAGGAAACACTGAAGCTTTCTTT. Its translation is CASNPDRGNTEAFF.

The chain is built from TRBV11-1 and TRBJ2-1, with D perhaps TRBD1 or TRBD2 (5 bases each). Germline V lookup: CDR1 SGHAT, CDR2 FQDESV (reference sequence). The CDR3 runs 17 residues. V was pared by 5 bases and J by 0 bases, with 17 bases between. The CDR3 is CASSIRDGFSSYNEQFF. CDR3 DNA: TGTGCCAGCAGCATCCGGGACGGTTTTAGCTCCTACAATGAGCAGTTCTTC.

The rearrangement links TRBV6-1 to TRBJ2-3, with D uncertain. CDR1 and CDR2 (germline): MNHNS, SASEGT. CDR3 length: 15 residues. The ends were cut back, 4 bases at V and 4 bases at J, with 15 bases in the middle. The CDR3 loop reads CASSGKRRWADTQYF. The CDR3, as DNA: TGTGCCAGCAGTGGAAAACGCCGCTGGGCAGATACGCAGTATTTT.

This chain joins TRBV7-2 and TRBJ2-7, with 7 bases identical to TRBD2. V lost 9 bases to trimming and J lost 1 base; unmatched junction nucleotides: 9. The CDR3 sequence is 14 residues long. Germline CDR1 reads SGHTA; CDR2 reads FQGNSA. The CDR3, as DNA: TGTGCCAGTTCGGGGAGGGGTGGGTCCTACGAGCAGTACTTC. Translating it yields CASSGRGGSYEQYF. Using reference TRBV7-2 and TRBJ2-7 for the parts outside the CDR3, the full variable domain is GAGVSQSPSNKVTEKGKDVELRCDPISGHTALYWYRQSLGQGLEFLIYFQGNSAPDKSGLPSDRFSAERTGGSVSTLTIQRTQQEDSAVYLCASSGRGGSYEQYFGPGTRLTVT.

To note about this clone: The germline gene is not matched at one end of the junction; a read error may be the cause. The J gene is TRBJ2-6, the V gene TRBV6-4; no reliable D call. The length of the CDR3 is 15 residues. Germline V gene sequence: CDR1 MRHNA, CDR2 SNTAGT. CDR3 protein: CASSYSISGANVLTF. In nucleotides, the CDR3 is TGTGCCAGCAGTTACTCTATCTCTGGGGCCAACGTCCTGACTTTC.

The CDR3 is CAIYREGSDGYTF. The CDR3 coding sequence is TGTGCCATTTACAGGGAAGGGTCGGATGGCTACACCTTC. The rearrangement links TRBV10-3 to TRBJ1-2, with a possible D match to TRBD1 (6 bases). Trimming left V 9 bases short and J 6 bases short, with 17 bases between. Germline CDR1 ENHRY, CDR2 SYGVKD. The CDR3 is 13 amino acids.

The gene calls are TRBV28 and TRBJ1-1, with a tentative D call TRBD1 (5 bases). The CDR3 runs to 14 residues. The V gene lost 3 bases and the J gene lost 3 bases, with 11 bases spanning the gap. Per the germline V gene, CDR1 is MDHEN and CDR2 is SYDVKM. CDR3 sequence reads: CASSLIRGDTEAFF. CDR3 in DNA: TGTGCCAGCAGTTTGATACGGGGGGACACTGAAGCTTTCTTT.